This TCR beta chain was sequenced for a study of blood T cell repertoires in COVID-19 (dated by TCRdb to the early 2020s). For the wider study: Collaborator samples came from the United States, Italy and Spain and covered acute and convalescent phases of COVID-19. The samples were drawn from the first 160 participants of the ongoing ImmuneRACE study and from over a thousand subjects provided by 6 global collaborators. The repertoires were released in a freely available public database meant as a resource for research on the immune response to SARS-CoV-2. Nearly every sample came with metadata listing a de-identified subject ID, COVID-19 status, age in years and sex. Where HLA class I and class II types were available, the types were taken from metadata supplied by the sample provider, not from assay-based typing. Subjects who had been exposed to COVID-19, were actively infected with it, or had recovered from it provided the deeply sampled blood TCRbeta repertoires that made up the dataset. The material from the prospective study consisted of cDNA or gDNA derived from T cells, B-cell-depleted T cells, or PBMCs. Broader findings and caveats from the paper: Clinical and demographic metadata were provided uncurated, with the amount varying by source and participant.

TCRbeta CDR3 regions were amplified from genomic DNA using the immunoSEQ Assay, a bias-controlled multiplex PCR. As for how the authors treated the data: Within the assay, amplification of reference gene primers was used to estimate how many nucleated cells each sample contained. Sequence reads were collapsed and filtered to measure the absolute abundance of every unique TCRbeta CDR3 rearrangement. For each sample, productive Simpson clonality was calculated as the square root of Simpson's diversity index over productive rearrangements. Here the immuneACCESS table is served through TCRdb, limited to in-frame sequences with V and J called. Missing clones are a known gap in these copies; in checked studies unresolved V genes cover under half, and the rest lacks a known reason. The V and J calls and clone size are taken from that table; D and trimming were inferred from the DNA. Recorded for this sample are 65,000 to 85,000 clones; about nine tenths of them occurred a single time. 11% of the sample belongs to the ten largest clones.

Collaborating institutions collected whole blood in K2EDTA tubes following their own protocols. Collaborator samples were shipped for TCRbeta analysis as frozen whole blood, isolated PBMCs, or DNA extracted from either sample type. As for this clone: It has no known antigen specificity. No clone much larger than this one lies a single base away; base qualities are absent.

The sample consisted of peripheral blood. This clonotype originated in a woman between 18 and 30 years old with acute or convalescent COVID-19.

The CDR3 loop reads CASSKDGASDNSPLHF. The sequenced DNA: TGTGCCAGCAGCAAAGATGGGGCCAGCGATAATTCACCCCTCCACTTT. Rearrangement joined TRBV21-1 to TRBJ1-6; TRBD1 reflects the table's D call only, with no check against the DNA. TRBV21-1 corresponds to a pseudogene. The CDR3 contains 16 residues, cysteine and phenylalanine counted. The only DNA kept is the CDR3, 48 bases in frame from the first base.